Listed below are T cell receptor beta chains from one sample, sequenced in a study of blood T cell repertoires in COVID-19. Profiling relied on immunoSEQ multiplex PCR, and the TCRdb table lists in-frame clones only, not all of them. The data contain roughly 24,000 clones, 80% to 95% of them singletons. Sequencing was done on a sample of peripheral blood. The receptors originated from a human donor in a cohort sampled during active COVID-19. Both conserved end residues are part of each CDR3. The D gene is left open where the match is weak. A row's size may be missing; if present it is once, few, many or a size class.

TRBV5-1	TRBJ2-5	NA	NA	CASSLTSGPRGETQYF	TGCGCCAGCAGCTTAACGTCAGGGCCCAGAGGAGAGACCCAGTACTTC
TRBV27	TRBJ2-7	NA	NA	CASSFTGGASLGEQYF	TGTGCCAGCAGTTTCACAGGTGGGGCGTCCCTGGGCGAGCAGTACTTC
TRBV7-2	TRBJ1-6	NA	NA	CASSPGENYNSPLHF	TGTGCCAGCAGCCCCGGGGAGAACTATAATTCACCCCTCCACTTT
TRBV5-1	TRBJ2-1	NA	TRBD1	CASTPSGQGGNEQFF	TGCGCCAGCACCCCCTCGGGACAGGGCGGCAATGAGCAGTTCTTC
TRBV5-1	TRBJ2-2	NA	TRBD1	CASSFEGQPNTGELFF	TGCGCCAGCAGCTTTGAGGGACAGCCGAACACCGGGGAGCTGTTTTTT
TRBV11-1	TRBJ1-3	NA	NA	CASSSGQVASGNTIYF	TGTGCCAGCAGCTCCGGACAAGTGGCCTCTGGAAACACCATATATTTT
TRBV19	TRBJ2-2	NA	NA	CASSESWVGSSGTRNTGELFF	TGTGCCAGTAGTGAGTCCTGGGTGGGAAGCTCCGGGACAAGAAACACCGGGGAGCTGTTTTTT
TRBV6-4	TRBJ2-6	NA	TRBD2	CASSRRAGEISGANVLTF	TGTGCCAGCAGCCGAAGGGCGGGAGAAATCTCTGGGGCCAACGTCCTGACTTTC
TRBV6-5	TRBJ2-7	NA	TRBD1	CASSGRDRGIHEQYF	TGTGCCAGCAGCGGAAGGGACAGGGGAATCCACGAGCAGTACTTC
TRBV28	TRBJ1-1	NA	NA	CASSFGSRNTEAFF	TGTGCCAGCAGTTTCGGGTCGCGGAACACTGAAGCTTTCTTT
TRBV4-3	TRBJ1-2	NA	NA	CASSPTYPGYGYTF	TGCGCCAGCAGTCCTACTTACCCGGGCTATGGCTACACCTTC
TRBV7-9	TRBJ2-7	once	NA	CASSPYGGAGSYEQYF	TGTGCCAGCAGCCCCTACGGTGGGGCAGGGTCCTACGAGCAGTACTTC
TRBV29-1	TRBJ1-3	NA	TRBD1	CSTEPGQGTDTIYF	TGCAGCACAGAACCGGGACAGGGGACGGACACCATATATTTT
TRBV7-2	TRBJ2-2	NA	NA	CASSLGGDLGTGELFF	TGTGCCAGCAGCTTAGGGGGCGACTTGGGCACCGGGGAGCTGTTTTTT
TRBV7-9	TRBJ1-5	NA	TRBD1	CASSLGRQGVQPQHF	TGTGCCAGCAGCTTAGGGCGACAGGGGGTCCAGCCCCAGCATTTT
TRBV28	TRBJ2-7	NA	TRBD1	CASSDPGTGDIHEQYF	TGTGCCAGCAGTGACCCCGGGACAGGGGACATCCACGAGCAGTACTTC
TRBV18	TRBJ2-7	NA	TRBD1	CASSPGTGTVEQYF	TGTGCCAGCTCACCCGGGACAGGGACGGTCGAGCAGTACTTC
TRBV19	TRBJ1-1	once	NA	CASSEGARVNTEAFF	TGTGCCAGTAGTGAAGGGGCAAGGGTGAACACTGAAGCTTTCTTT
TRBV5-1	TRBJ2-5	NA	NA	CASSLSWGGQETQYF	TGCGCCAGCAGCTTGTCATGGGGAGGACAAGAGACCCAGTACTTC
TRBV6-6	TRBJ2-1	NA	TRBD2	CASSLISGASSYNEQFF	TGTGCCAGCAGTCTCATTAGCGGGGCAAGCTCCTACAATGAGCAGTTCTTC
TRBV5-4	TRBJ2-5	NA	TRBD2	CASSLQLAGGETQYF	TGTGCCAGCAGCTTGCAGTTGGCGGGAGGAGAGACCCAGTACTTC
TRBV5-1	TRBJ1-1	NA	NA	CASSLRTGGLNTEAFF	TGCGCCAGCAGTCTGAGGACCGGGGGATTGAACACTGAAGCTTTCTTT
TRBV11-3	TRBJ1-4	once	NA	CASSLVTGSVDEKLFF	TGTGCCAGCAGCTTAGTAACAGGGTCGGTTGATGAAAAACTGTTTTTT
TRBV2	TRBJ2-7	NA	NA	CASSRTNYEQYF	TGTGCCAGCAGTCGAACAAACTACGAGCAGTACTTC
TRBV9	TRBJ2-5	NA	NA	CASSVDGGSETQYF	TGTGCCAGCAGCGTAGATGGTGGCTCAGAGACCCAGTACTTC
TRBV6-6	TRBJ1-1	NA	NA	CASSYSQGNTEAFF	TGTGCCAGCAGTTACTCCCAGGGGAACACTGAAGCTTTCTTT
TRBV6-5	TRBJ1-5	NA	NA	CASCPLTGNNQPQHF	TGTGCCAGCTGTCCACTAACAGGGAACAATCAGCCCCAGCATTTT
TRBV6-5	TRBJ1-6	NA	TRBD1	CASTYRGNSPLHF	TGTGCCAGCACTTACAGGGGAAATTCACCCCTCCACTTT
TRBV19	TRBJ1-2	NA	NA	CAVASQVTYGYTF	TGTGCCGTAGCGTCGCAGGTGACCTATGGCTACACCTTC
TRBV5-1	TRBJ1-6	NA	NA	CASNDRINSPLHF	TGCGCCAGCAACGACAGGATTAATTCACCCCTCCACTTT
TRBV6-5	TRBJ2-2	NA	TRBD1	CASQRGGADTGELFF	TGTGCCAGCCAGAGAGGGGGCGCCGACACCGGGGAGCTGTTTTTT
TRBV3-1/TRBV3-2	TRBJ1-6	NA	TRBD1	CASSQIGQANNSPLHF	TGTGCCAGCAGCCAGATAGGACAGGCGAACAATTCACCCCTCCACTTT
TRBV6-2/TRBV6-3	TRBJ2-5	NA	TRBD1	CASSPQGAGVETQYF	TGTGCCAGCAGCCCACAGGGGGCCGGGGTAGAGACCCAGTACTTC
TRBV6-5	TRBJ1-2	once	TRBD1	CASSLGQIANYGYTF	TGTGCCAGCAGTTTGGGACAGATTGCTAACTATGGCTACACCTTC
TRBV27	TRBJ1-6	NA	TRBD1	CASSFDSRGRYNSPLHF	TGTGCCAGCAGTTTCGACTCCAGGGGGAGGTACAATTCACCCCTCCACTTT
TRBV7-9	TRBJ1-1	NA	NA	CASRRENTEAFF	TGTGCCAGCAGGAGGGAGAACACTGAAGCTTTCTTT
TRBV5-1	TRBJ2-1	NA	TRBD2	CASSLLGSGGYNEQFF	TGCGCCAGCAGCTTGTTAGGGAGCGGGGGTTACAATGAGCAGTTCTTC
TRBV7-2	TRBJ2-3	NA	NA	CASSLWHSGADTQYF	TGTGCCAGCAGCTTATGGCATTCGGGGGCAGATACGCAGTATTTT
TRBV12-3/TRBV12-4	TRBJ2-7	NA	NA	CASRRQPLLEQYF	TGTGCCAGCAGAAGACAGCCCCTTTTAGAGCAGTACTTC
TRBV28	TRBJ1-3	NA	NA	CASSFAVVVSGNTIYF	TGTGCCAGCAGTTTTGCGGTCGTTGTCTCTGGAAACACCATATATTTT
TRBV4-1	TRBJ2-2	NA	NA	CASSQVPGGPVAGELFF	TGCGCCAGCAGCCAGGTACCTGGCGGGCCGGTGGCCGGGGAGCTGTTTTTT
TRBV19	TRBJ2-1	NA	NA	CASSIRTGNEQFF	TGTGCCAGTAGTATAAGAACAGGGAATGAGCAGTTCTTC
TRBV21-1	TRBJ2-5	NA	NA	CASSKRSGGARETQYF	TGTGCCAGCAGCAAAAGGAGCGGGGGGGCTAGGGAGACCCAGTACTTC
TRBV7-2	TRBJ1-1	NA	NA	CASSLPGPEAFF	TGTGCCAGCAGCCTACCAGGGCCTGAAGCTTTCTTT
TRBV7-9	TRBJ2-3	NA	TRBD1	CASSSRQGTADTQYF	TGTGCCAGCAGCTCGAGACAGGGGACGGCAGATACGCAGTATTTT
TRBV25-1	TRBJ1-1	NA	NA	CASSGPQRSNTEAFF	TGTGCCAGCAGTGGACCACAGAGATCGAACACTGAAGCTTTCTTT
TRBV28	TRBJ2-7	once	NA	CASNLRGSAYEQYF	TGTGCCAGCAACCTCCGGGGTTCCGCCTACGAGCAGTACTTC
TRBV4-1	TRBJ1-5	few	NA	CASSQAGISHQPQHF	TGCGCCAGCAGCCAAGCAGGGATCTCCCATCAGCCCCAGCATTTT
TRBV28	TRBJ2-1	NA	TRBD2	CASSPIRGLAGSGNEQFF	TGTGCCAGCAGTCCCATCCGTGGACTAGCGGGGAGTGGGAATGAGCAGTTCTTC
TRBV11-3	TRBJ2-3	NA	NA	CASSRNIAESADTQYF	TGTGCCAGCAGCCGAAACATAGCCGAGAGCGCGGATACGCAGTATTTT
TRBV11-2	TRBJ1-6	once	NA	CASSFRQVHNSPLHF	TGTGCCAGCAGCTTTCGACAGGTTCATAATTCACCCCTCCACTTT
TRBV11-2	TRBJ2-1	NA	TRBD2	CASSLGRGLAGGYNEQFF	TGTGCCAGCAGCTTAGGGCGGGGACTAGCGGGAGGTTACAATGAGCAGTTCTTC
TRBV7-2	TRBJ2-7	NA	NA	CASSLRDEQYF	TGTGCCAGCAGCTTACGGGATGAGCAGTACTTC
TRBV7-9	TRBJ2-2	once	NA	CASSSIPSTGELFF	TGTGCCAGCAGCTCGATCCCTAGTACCGGGGAGCTGTTTTTT
TRBV6-5	TRBJ2-7	NA	TRBD1	CASSFGTANYEQYF	TGTGCCAGCAGTTTCGGGACAGCAAACTACGAGCAGTACTTC